This T cell receptor beta chain was recorded in a study of OX40 agonist ivuxolimab in advanced cancers. The protocol was immunoSEQ multiplex PCR, while the TCRdb copy is restricted to in-frame clones and leaves out a portion. The sample carries tens of thousands of clones, around 87% recorded once. Germline V gene data show CDR1 as LGHNA and CDR2 as YNFKEQ. The CDR3 has 17 amino acids. V shed 2 bases and J 2 bases; nucleotides not matched to a gene: 6. The TCR comes from an adult with an advanced solid tumor such as melanoma, head and neck, liver or kidney cancer. Source: CD4+ or CD8+ T cells sorted from blood, taken in a trial of the OX40 agonist ivuxolimab. The V call is TRBV4-2, the J call TRBJ2-3; TRBD2 agrees at 11 bases. CDR3 region: CASSQYTSGSLTDTQYF. DNA for the CDR3: TGTGCCAGCAGCCAATACACTAGCGGGAGCCTCACAGATACGCAGTATTTT.